This T cell receptor beta chain emerged from a study of technical replicates of blood from four donors. Sequencing used immunoSEQ multiplex PCR; TCRdb keeps in-frame clones, though not all of them. Altogether some 77,000 clones are present, 80% to 95% being singletons, with the ten largest covering 0.39%. This clonotype was obtained from a human donor in good health. Sequencing input: T cells isolated from PBMCs.

The CDR3 loop is CASAFGGKGEQYF. CDR3 in DNA: TGTGCCAGCGCATTTGGGGGGAAGGGCGAGCAGTACTTC. The V call is TRBV2, the J call TRBJ2-7; D might be TRBD2 (6 bases). CDR1 is SNHLY, CDR2 FYNNEI, per germline. Trimming pared 8 bases from V and 6 bases from J, leaving 17 bases between. This CDR3 comprises 13 residues.